The rows below give T cell receptor beta chains drawn from one sample of a study of T cells after yellow fever vaccination. Via MiXCR, TCRdb re-called the 5' RACE reads, giving one row per CDR3 protein. The data show 500,000 to 650,000 distinct CDR3 sequences, around an eighth seen once. The sample was PBMCs, taken on the day of the yellow fever booster vaccination. The receptor set was obtained from a man aged 30-40 years who received the YFV17D yellow fever vaccine. Both conserved end residues are part of each CDR3. The order of the fields is V gene, clone size, D gene, J gene, CDR3 DNA, CDR3 protein. A D gene is named only where the DNA matches it firmly. Size values are once, few and many counts, or a class for expanded clones, and some rows have none.

>TRBV7-8|NA|NA|TRBJ2-3
TGTGCCAGCACCGTATGGGGACTTACTAGCACAGATACGCAGTATTTT
CASTVWGLTSTDTQYF
>TRBV20-1|few|NA|TRBJ1-1
TGCAGTGCTTCCCGATCCCAAGCTTTCTTT
CSASRSQAFF
>TRBV11-2|NA|NA|TRBJ2-7
TGTGCCAGCAGCTTTCTAGGGAAAAGCGAGCAGTACTTC
CASSFLGKSEQYF
>TRBV5-1|NA|TRBD2|TRBJ2-1
TGCGCCAGCAGCTTGGCGACGAGACGGGGGGATGAGCAGTTCTTC
CASSLATRRGDEQFF
>TRBV15|few|TRBD1|TRBJ2-7
TGTGCCACCAGCAGAACAGGGGGCGTTTACGAGCAGTACTTC
CATSRTGGVYEQYF
>TRBV27|few|NA|TRBJ2-2
TGTGCCAGCAGTTCGGTTCTACAGGGTTCCGGGGAGCTGTTTTTT
CASSSVLQGSGELFF
>TRBV2|NA|TRBD2|TRBJ2-1
TGTGCCAGCAGTGATCTTCTAGCGGGGGAATACAATGAGCAGTTCTTC
CASSDLLAGEYNEQFF
>TRBV5-6|once|NA|TRBJ2-1
TGTGCCAGCAGCTTGGAACTAGAGGCTTACAATGAGCAGTTCTTC
CASSLELEAYNEQFF
>TRBV20-1|NA|TRBD1|TRBJ1-2
TGCAGTGCTAGGGGACAGGGGGTCGACTACACCTTC
CSARGQGVDYTF
>TRBV7-2|few|TRBD2|TRBJ2-2
TGTGCCAGCAGCTTTAGACGTATAGCGGGAGGGTCCGGGGAGCTGTTTTTT
CASSFRRIAGGSGELFF
>TRBV23-1|NA|NA|TRBJ2-3
TGCGCCAGCAGTGCTGGGGTTGGCACAGATACGCAGTATTTT
CASSAGVGTDTQYF
>TRBV30|few|NA|TRBJ2-7
TGTGCCTGGGGGACGACCAGCTCCGGCGAGCAGTACTTC
CAWGTTSSGEQYF
>TRBV10-3|few|TRBD2|TRBJ2-2
TGTGCCACCTCCGGGACTAGCGGGAGAGACACCGGGGAGCTGTTTTTT
CATSGTSGRDTGELFF
>TRBV28|NA|NA|TRBJ2-5
NA
CASSSSKFSQYF
>TRBV27|NA|TRBD1|TRBJ2-5
TGTGCCAGCAGTCAAACCAACAGGGGAAAGAAAGAGACCCAGTACTTC
CASSQTNRGKKETQYF
>TRBV30|NA|NA|TRBJ1-4
TGTGCCTGGACCCCCGGGCCCAGGAATGAAAAACTGTTTTTT
CAWTPGPRNEKLFF
>TRBV29-1|NA|TRBD2|TRBJ2-1
TGCAGCGTTGCCTCCGGGACTAGTAGTTGGTACGGCGCTGAGCAGTTCTTC
CSVASGTSSWYGAEQFF
>TRBV29-1|many|NA|TRBJ2-1
TGCAGCTCCCGCTCAGTGGATGAGCAGTTCTTC
CSSRSVDEQFF
>TRBV18|NA|NA|TRBJ1-1
TGTGCCAGCTCACCTGGACGGGGGAATGTTGAAGCTTTCTTT
CASSPGRGNVEAFF
>TRBV20-1|few|NA|TRBJ2-1
TGCAGTGCTAGAGGGACTACCAGTTACAATGAGCAGTTCTTC
CSARGTTSYNEQFF
>TRBV11-2|NA|NA|TRBJ2-3
TGTGCCAGTAGGAACAGCACAGATACGCAGTATTTT
CASRNSTDTQYF
>TRBV5-1|NA|NA|TRBJ2-7
TGCGCCAGTAGGCCAGGGCCCGGAACCTACGAGCAGTACTTC
CASRPGPGTYEQYF
>TRBV29-1|NA|NA|TRBJ1-3
TGCAGCGTTGTCAGGGGATCCGGAAACACCATATATTTT
CSVVRGSGNTIYF
>TRBV5-6|few|NA|TRBJ2-7
TGTGCCAGCAGCTTAGGGGGAGCGGGGTACGAGCAGTACTTC
CASSLGGAGYEQYF
>TRBV28|NA|NA|TRBJ2-4
TGTGCCAGCAGTCCCTTCGGGGGAGCGAACATTCAGTACTTC
CASSPFGGANIQYF
>TRBV28|NA|NA|TRBJ2-4
TGTGCCAATGACCCTACTATAGCCAAAAACATTCAGTACTTC
CANDPTIAKNIQYF
>TRBV6-5|few|NA|TRBJ2-5
TGTGCCAGCAGTTCGAGAGGGCTAGGGCGTATCGAGACCCAGTACTTC
CASSSRGLGRIETQYF
>TRBV5-4|few|TRBD1|TRBJ2-3
TGTGCCAGCAGCCCTGATTGGACAGGGGGCTCGGATACGCAGTATTTT
CASSPDWTGGSDTQYF
>TRBV6-1|few|TRBD1|TRBJ1-2
TGTGCCAGCAGCAGGGGGGGACGGGAGGGAGTTGGCTACACCTTC
CASSRGGREGVGYTF
>TRBV5-1|many|NA|TRBJ2-7
TGCGCCAGCAGCTTGGTAGGGGACAACGCCTACGAGCAGTACTTC
CASSLVGDNAYEQYF
>TRBV5-5|few|TRBD1|TRBJ1-6
TGTGCCAGCAGCAGGACAGGGGGTTCGTCGAATTCACCCCTCCACTTT
CASSRTGGSSNSPLHF
>TRBV5-5|NA|NA|TRBJ2-3
TGTGCCAGCAGCTTTGGTCCGAAAGATACGCAGTATTTT
CASSFGPKDTQYF
>TRBV4-3|few|TRBD2|TRBJ2-5
TGCGCCAGCAGCCGGGCGGGAGGCAGCCAGACCCAGTACTTC
CASSRAGGSQTQYF
>TRBV12-3/TRBV12-4|many|TRBD1|TRBJ1-2
TGTGCCAGCAGTCGCCAGGGGGCTGGCTACACCTTC
CASSRQGAGYTF
>TRBV10-3|few|NA|TRBJ2-3
TGTGCCATCAGTGAGTCGGCGGGCGCAGATACGCAGTATTTT
CAISESAGADTQYF
>TRBV7-9|few|NA|TRBJ2-7
TGTGCCAGCAGCACCGGGACTGCCAGTTACGAGCAGTACTTC
CASSTGTASYEQYF
>TRBV7-2|NA|NA|TRBJ2-7
TGTGCCAGCAGCCCACGGGGCACATCCTTCTACGAGCAGTACTTC
CASSPRGTSFYEQYF
>TRBV6-1|few|TRBD1|TRBJ1-1
TGTGCCAGCCTTCAGGGGGTGAACACTGAAGCTTTCTTT
CASLQGVNTEAFF
>TRBV20-1|NA|NA|TRBJ2-7
TGCAGTGCTGCCGGACAGATTGACGAGCAGTACTTC
CSAAGQIDEQYF
>TRBV7-2|NA|NA|TRBJ2-7
TGTGCCAGCAGCTTAGTGGGGACTGCCACTGAGCAGTACTTC
CASSLVGTATEQYF
>TRBV3-1|NA|NA|TRBJ2-7
TGTGCCAGCAGCCAAGCTTCCCGGACGGGCACCTACGAGCAGTACTTC
CASSQASRTGTYEQYF
>TRBV12-3/TRBV12-4|NA|TRBD1|TRBJ2-7
TGTGCCAGCAGTTTAGAGGGTAGACAGGGGCTGGACGAGCAGTACTTC
CASSLEGRQGLDEQYF
>TRBV5-1|NA|TRBD2|TRBJ2-5
TGCGCCAGCAGCTTTGGGGCGGGAGGGCCTGCGGAGACCCAGTACTTC
CASSFGAGGPAETQYF
>TRBV18|NA|NA|TRBJ2-3
TGTGCCAGCTCACCACACCAGGGTGGTAATCAGCCCCAGTATTTT
CASSPHQGGNQPQYF
>TRBV20-1|NA|TRBD2|TRBJ2-3
TGCAGTGCTAGAGATCGGGGACTAGCGGGAGGGAGAACTACGCAGTATTTT
CSARDRGLAGGRTTQYF
>TRBV20-1|NA|NA|TRBJ2-3
TGCAGTGCTAGAGTGGCAGATACGCAGTATTTT
CSARVADTQYF